One sample yielded the 13 T cell receptor beta chains listed below, sequenced in a study of T cell repertoires in cytomegalovirus infection. TCRdb re-called the reads through MiXCR, storing one row per CDR3 protein. The data show around 330,000 distinct CDR3 sequences, under 20% seen once. The sequenced sample was PBMCs. The receptors come from a human donor in good health (CMV status not recorded). Some clones in this sample may be carry-over from other donors' samples.

The genes are TRBV20-1 and TRBJ1-2; D ambiguous. Germline CDR1 and CDR2: DFQATT and SNEGSKA (reference sequence). The CDR3 extends over 11 amino acids. V lost 4 bases and J lost 2, with 5 bases in between. CDR3 amino acids: CSATRNYGYTF. Written as DNA, the CDR3 is TGCAGTGCTACCAGGAACTATGGCTACACCTTC.

This clonotype was seen ten or more times. The rearrangement joins TRBV12-3 or TRBV12-4 to TRBJ1-2; D remains unclear. The CDR3 has 13 residues. V gave up 2 bases and J gave up 5 bases, with 9 bases separating them. CDR3 region: CASSLRQDYGYTF. The CDR3 DNA reads as TGTGCCAGCAGTTTACGTCAAGATTATGGCTACACCTTC.

This clonotype was seen repeatedly, ten times or more. V gene TRBV7-2 combines with J gene TRBJ2-3, with unresolved D. The length of the CDR3 is 14 residues. The V and J ends lost 1 base and 1 base respectively, with 6 bases between them. Germline V gives CDR1 SGHTA, CDR2 FQGNSA. The CDR3 DNA reads as TGTGCCAGCAGCTTAGTGGCAGGCACAGATACGCAGTATTTT. It codes for CASSLVAGTDTQYF.

This clonotype came up many times. This chain links TRBV6-1 with TRBJ1-2; 7 bases agree with TRBD1. The CDR3 runs to 14 residues. Germline V lookup: CDR1 MNHNS, CDR2 SASEGT. J was trimmed by 4 bases and V by 4 bases; bases with no gene match: 6. In DNA form, the CDR3 reads TGTGCCAGCAGTGTCGACAGGGCCGTCTATGGCTACACCTTC. Translated: CASSVDRAVYGYTF.

Ten or more counts support this clonotype. The rearrangement links TRBV18 to TRBJ1-1; D unclear. CDR3 length: 12 residues. V gave up 4 bases and J gave up 5 bases, with 8 bases separating them. Germline V gives CDR1 KGHSH, CDR2 LQKENI. CDR3 coding DNA: TGTGCCAGCTCACTTGAGCAAACTGAAGCTTTCTTT. It translates to CASSLEQTEAFF.

V usage is TRBV6-8 and J usage is TRBJ2-6; 8 bases align to TRBD1. The CDR3 is 18 amino acids. The V gene's germline CDR1 is MNHGY and CDR2 SAAAGT. With V trimmed by 0 bases and J by 0 bases, 4 bases remained unmatched. The CDR3 is CASSYSDRGGSGANVLTF. Written as DNA, the CDR3 is TGTGCCAGCAGTTACTCAGACAGGGGCGGCTCTGGGGCCAACGTCCTGACTTTC.

Only a few counts were recorded for this clonotype. This chain connects TRBV20-1 to TRBJ1-2; D is unresolved. Trimming removed 3 bases at V and 4 bases at J, with 12 bases between. The length of the CDR3 is 13 residues. Germline V gene lookup returns CDR1 DFQATT and CDR2 SNEGSKA (reference sequence). CDR3 amino acids: CSASSGFGYGYTF. CDR3 bases: TGCAGTGCTAGCTCCGGGTTCGGCTATGGCTACACCTTC.

This clonotype came up a few times. This rearrangement joins TRBV4-1 to TRBJ2-7, with unresolved D. Trimming removed 0 bases from V and 4 bases from J, with 10 bases in between. The CDR3 is made up of 14 amino acids. The germline V gene has CDR1 MGHRA and CDR2 YSYEKL. CDR3 bases: TGCGCCAGCAGCCAAGATCCTCTCGGGTACGAGCAGTACTTC. Translation: CASSQDPLGYEQYF.

This clonotype appeared many times. V gene TRBV12-3 or TRBV12-4 combines with J gene TRBJ2-3, with D possibly TRBD2 on 7 matching bases. Between the trimmed V and J ends, which lost 7 bases and 6 bases, there was a span of 20 bases. CDR3 size: 15 residues. The CDR3 sequence is CASMRGERGGDTQYF. For the CDR3, the DNA is TGTGCCAGCATGAGGGGGGAGCGGGGAGGGGATACGCAGTATTTT.

This clonotype was observed a handful of times. The chain is built from TRBV20-1 and TRBJ1-1; the D is unclear. CDR3 length: 13 amino acids. The germline V and J ends were trimmed by 3 bases and 4 bases, with 12 bases remaining between them. CDR1 and CDR2 (germline): DFQATT, SNEGSKA (reference sequence). For the CDR3, the DNA is TGCAGTGCTAGCCTACATGGGCTCACTGAAGCTTTCTTT. This sequence encodes CSASLHGLTEAFF.

The chain uses TRBV7-9 and TRBJ1-5; D gene unclear. The germline CDR1 and CDR2 sequences are SEHNR and FQNEAQ (reference sequence). The CDR3 is 14 amino acids. V dropped 6 bases and J dropped 3 bases, with 12 bases sitting between them. CDR3 nucleotide sequence: TGTGCCAGCAGTCCCGGTACGGACAATCAGCCCCAGCATTTT. Its translation: CASSPGTDNQPQHF.

The chain carries TRBV7-9 and TRBJ1-2; D remains unclear. Germline CDR1 and CDR2: SEHNR and FQNEAQ (reference sequence). V was clipped by 0 bases and J by 1 base, with 12 bases between them. The CDR3 spans 16 residues. CDR3 in amino acids: CASSLAGRPFNYGYTF. Written as DNA, the CDR3 is TGTGCCAGCAGCTTAGCGGGCAGGCCCTTTAACTATGGCTACACCTTC.

There are many counts of this clonotype. J is TRBJ1-1 and V is TRBV28; D gene unclear. CDR3 length equals 13 residues. CDR1 and CDR2 (germline): MDHEN, SYDVKM. The V end lost 8 bases, the J end lost 0 bases, and 10 bases lay between the germline ends. DNA for the CDR3: TGTGCCAGCGGGAGGCCCATGAACACTGAAGCTTTCTTT. It encodes CASGRPMNTEAFF. Variable domain in full (rest from reference TRBV28 and TRBJ1-1): DVKVTQSSRYLVKRTGEKVFLECVQDMDHENMFWYRQDPGLGLRLIYFSYDVKMKEKGDIPEGYSVSREKKERFSLILESASTNQTSMYLCASGRPMNTEAFFGQGTRLTVV.